Listed below are T cell receptor beta chains from one sample, sequenced in a study of siplizumab effects on memory and regulatory T cells. This table comes from immunoSEQ multiplex PCR, and its TCRdb copy is limited to in-frame clones, with some not included. This sample has about 98,000 clones, with roughly 92% found just once. Sequenced: CD4+ T cells sorted from blood. The receptors were sampled from a human donor in good health. Both conserved end residues are part of each CDR3. The order of the fields is CDR3 length, clone size, J gene, D gene, V gene, CDR3 protein, CDR3 DNA. The D gene is left open where the match is weak. Clone size, where shown, is once, few, many, or a class for clones that have expanded.

18 NA TRBJ2-6 TRBD2 TRBV19 CASSIDGASGTGANVLTF TGTGCCAGTAGTATTGATGGGGCTAGCGGGACTGGGGCCAACGTCCTGACTTTC
15 NA TRBJ2-7 NA TRBV6-5 CASSYSEVNSYEQYF TGTGCCAGCAGTTACTCGGAGGTTAACTCCTACGAGCAGTACTTC
16 once TRBJ1-3 NA TRBV30 CAWRPPRTVSGNTIYF TGTGCCTGGAGGCCCCCTCGGACGGTCTCTGGAAACACCATATATTTT
14 NA TRBJ1-4 NA TRBV11-2 CASSLQRSNEKLFF TGTGCCAGCAGCTTGCAACGGAGTAATGAAAAACTGTTTTTT
15 NA TRBJ1-2 NA TRBV6-5 CASSPSVGASYGYTF TGTGCCAGCAGTCCGTCAGTAGGGGCGTCCTATGGCTACACCTTC
14 NA TRBJ1-5 NA TRBV10-2 CASSESGPGQPQHF TGCGCCAGCAGTGAGTCCGGCCCTGGTCAGCCCCAGCATTTT
16 NA TRBJ2-4 NA TRBV10-3 CAISGNAGSTKNIQYF TGTGCCATCAGTGGGAACGCGGGATCAACCAAAAACATTCAGTACTTC
16 NA TRBJ2-3 TRBD2 TRBV15 CATRPLAGAGTDTQYF TGTGCCACCAGGCCACTAGCGGGAGCGGGCACAGATACGCAGTATTTT
15 NA TRBJ2-7 NA TRBV27 CASSSSTTPLYEQYF TGTGCCAGCAGCTCATCGACAACCCCACTCTACGAGCAGTACTTC
17 NA TRBJ2-2 NA TRBV18 CASSTIRQKTNTGELFF TGTGCCAGCTCAACTATAAGACAGAAAACGAACACCGGGGAGCTGTTTTTT
15 NA TRBJ1-6 TRBD1 TRBV28 CASSYTGTGQSPLHF TGTGCCAGCAGTTACACCGGGACAGGGCAATCACCCCTCCACTTT
13 NA TRBJ2-7 NA TRBV18 CASSPPGQYEQYF TGTGCCAGCTCACCACCGGGACAATACGAGCAGTACTTC
15 NA TRBJ1-4 NA TRBV19 CASSSGRTTNEKLFF TGTGCCAGTAGTTCAGGGCGAACAACTAATGAAAAACTGTTTTTT
11 NA TRBJ2-7 NA TRBV6-5 CASSYKYEQYF TGTGCCAGCAGTTACAAGTACGAGCAGTACTTC
14 NA TRBJ2-7 NA TRBV10-3 CAISRTEFTYEQYF TGTGCCATCAGCAGGACAGAGTTTACCTACGAGCAGTACTTC
15 NA TRBJ2-2 NA TRBV7-3 CASSSSSDNTGELFF TGTGCCAGCAGCTCTTCTAGCGACAACACCGGGGAGCTGTTTTTT
15 NA TRBJ2-2 TRBD1 TRBV5-4 CASSLGDRDVGELFF TGTGCCAGCAGCTTGGGTGACAGGGACGTCGGGGAGCTGTTTTTT
14 once TRBJ1-1 NA TRBV6-6 CASRRAGQNTEAFF TGTGCCAGCAGGAGGGCAGGGCAGAACACTGAAGCTTTCTTT
13 NA TRBJ1-4 NA TRBV14 CASSQDTGEKLFF TGTGCCAGCAGCCAGGACACGGGGGAAAAACTGTTTTTT
12 once TRBJ1-5 NA TRBV28 CASFRLLQPQHF TGTGCCAGCTTCCGCCTGTTGCAGCCCCAGCATTTT
13 NA TRBJ1-2 NA TRBV10-3 CATSPLANYGYTF TGTGCCACCTCACCTCTAGCTAACTATGGCTACACCTTC
14 NA TRBJ1-4 NA TRBV5-1 CASSPRTGKGGLFF TGCGCCAGCAGCCCAAGGACCGGGAAAGGCGGACTGTTTTTT
15 NA TRBJ2-5 TRBD2 TRBV9 CASSVGLAFQETQYF TGTGCCAGCAGCGTAGGACTAGCATTCCAAGAGACCCAGTACTTC
11 NA TRBJ2-7 NA TRBV20-1 CSAGTHYEQYF TGCAGTGCTGGAACCCACTACGAGCAGTACTTC
17 NA TRBJ2-3 NA TRBV4-1 CASSGGSGVPSTDTQYF TGCGCCAGCAGCGGGGGAAGCGGCGTTCCTAGCACAGATACGCAGTATTTT
14 NA TRBJ2-3 NA TRBV4-1 CASSQRSSARTQYF TGCGCCAGCAGCCAAAGGTCAAGCGCGCGTACGCAGTATTTT
17 NA TRBJ2-1 TRBD2 TRBV11-2 CASSLGVTSGVYNEQFF TGTGCCAGCAGCTTAGGCGTAACTAGCGGGGTTTACAATGAGCAGTTCTTC
14 NA TRBJ1-5 NA TRBV7-8 CASSPVSGGQPQHF TGTGCCAGCAGCCCCGTTTCCGGGGGTCAGCCCCAGCATTTT
13 NA TRBJ1-2 NA TRBV7-9 CASSEQVSYGYTF TGTGCCAGCAGCGAACAGGTTTCCTATGGCTACACCTTC
14 NA TRBJ2-7 NA TRBV7-8 CASSFKRQRYEQYF TGTGCCAGCAGCTTTAAGAGACAGCGCTACGAGCAGTACTTC
15 NA TRBJ2-1 NA TRBV6-4 CASSDSYRGDNEQFF TGTGCCAGCAGTGACTCATATAGGGGAGACAATGAGCAGTTCTTC
14 few TRBJ2-1 TRBD1 TRBV19 CASEPIGGRNEQFF TGTGCCAGCGAGCCAATAGGGGGCAGGAATGAGCAGTTCTTC
13 NA TRBJ2-7 NA TRBV6-1 CAGRLTGDHEQYF TGTGCCGGCCGACTAACGGGGGACCACGAGCAGTACTTC
16 once TRBJ1-1 NA TRBV11-2 CASSLFLGGSATEAFF TGTGCCAGCAGCTTATTTTTGGGAGGCTCGGCCACTGAAGCTTTCTTT
15 NA TRBJ2-5 TRBD2 TRBV5-1 CASSLAGRVQETQYF TGCGCCAGCAGCTTGGCCGGGAGGGTGCAAGAGACCCAGTACTTC
14 NA TRBJ1-1 TRBD1 TRBV4-1 CASSQDRDRAEAFF TGCGCCAGCAGCCAAGATCGGGACAGGGCTGAAGCTTTCTTT
12 NA TRBJ2-7 TRBD1 TRBV10-3 CAISPQGYEQYF TGTGCCATCAGCCCACAGGGGTACGAGCAGTACTTC
15 NA TRBJ1-2 TRBD1 TRBV6-5 CASSNGQGRGYGYTF TGTGCCAGCAGTAACGGACAGGGAAGAGGGTATGGCTACACCTTC
14 NA TRBJ2-2 NA TRBV6-5 CASSYSPITGELFF TGTGCCAGCAGTTACTCGCCAATTACCGGGGAGCTGTTTTTT
15 once TRBJ1-3 TRBD1 TRBV5-6 CASNHRGISGNTIYF TGTGCCTCTAACCACAGGGGAATCTCTGGAAACACCATATATTTT
15 NA TRBJ1-5 NA TRBV6-1 CASGREPNSNQPQHF TGTGCCAGCGGGAGGGAGCCTAATAGCAATCAGCCCCAGCATTTT
13 NA TRBJ2-7 NA TRBV19 CASRPQGSYEQYF TGTGCCAGTAGGCCACAAGGCTCCTACGAGCAGTACTTC
12 NA TRBJ1-1 NA TRBV6-1 CASREMNTEAFF TGTGCCAGCAGGGAAATGAACACTGAAGCTTTCTTT
16 NA TRBJ1-1 NA TRBV7-9 CASSSRGRVWNTEAFF TGTGCCAGCAGCTCTAGAGGAAGGGTGTGGAACACTGAAGCTTTCTTT
16 NA TRBJ2-3 NA TRBV7-9 CASSLGFGSSTDTQYF TGTGCCAGCAGCTTAGGTTTTGGGAGCAGCACAGATACGCAGTATTTT
15 once TRBJ2-3 TRBD1 TRBV10-2 CASRTGTGLTDTQYF TGCGCCAGCAGGACCGGGACAGGGCTCACAGATACGCAGTATTTT
13 NA TRBJ2-1 NA TRBV28 CASSAEIDGEQFF TGTGCCAGCAGTGCCGAAATTGACGGGGAGCAGTTCTTC
16 NA TRBJ2-1 TRBD1 TRBV6-6 CASSFLAQGVGREQFF TGTGCCAGCAGTTTCCTGGCCCAGGGGGTAGGTAGGGAGCAGTTCTTC
15 NA TRBJ2-3 TRBD2 TRBV2 CASRALAGSTDTQYF TGTGCCAGCAGGGCCCTAGCGGGCAGCACAGATACGCAGTATTTT
12 NA TRBJ2-1 NA TRBV9 CASSVDRNEQFF TGTGCCAGCAGCGTAGACCGGAATGAGCAGTTCTTC
14 NA TRBJ2-3 NA TRBV5-1 CASIFVTSTDTQYF TGCGCCAGCATCTTCGTGACTAGCACAGATACGCAGTATTTT